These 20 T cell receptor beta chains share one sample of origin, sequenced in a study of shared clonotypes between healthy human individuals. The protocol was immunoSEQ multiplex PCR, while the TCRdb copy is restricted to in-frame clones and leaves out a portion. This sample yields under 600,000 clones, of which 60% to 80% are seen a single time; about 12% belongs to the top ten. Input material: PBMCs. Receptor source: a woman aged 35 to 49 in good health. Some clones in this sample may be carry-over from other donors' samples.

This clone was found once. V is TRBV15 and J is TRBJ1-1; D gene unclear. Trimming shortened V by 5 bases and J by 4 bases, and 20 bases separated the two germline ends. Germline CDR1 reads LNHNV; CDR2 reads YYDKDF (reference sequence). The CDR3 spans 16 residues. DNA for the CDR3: TGTGCCACCAGCCCCAGACCGAAGGTTCGGGCCACTGAAGCTTTCTTT. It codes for CATSPRPKVRATEAFF.

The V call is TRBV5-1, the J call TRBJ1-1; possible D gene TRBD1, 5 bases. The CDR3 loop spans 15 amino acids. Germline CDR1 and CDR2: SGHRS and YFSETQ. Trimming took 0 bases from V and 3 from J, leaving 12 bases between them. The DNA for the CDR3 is TGCGCCAGCAGCTTGGAGGGGAGGTGGGACACTGAAGCTTTCTTT. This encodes CASSLEGRWDTEAFF.

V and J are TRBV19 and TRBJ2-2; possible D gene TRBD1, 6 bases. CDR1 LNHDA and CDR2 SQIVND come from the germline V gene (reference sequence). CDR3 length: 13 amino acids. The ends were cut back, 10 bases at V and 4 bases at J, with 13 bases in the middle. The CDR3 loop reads CATRQAGTGELFF. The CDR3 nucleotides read TGTGCCACCAGACAGGCCGGCACCGGGGAGCTGTTTTTT.

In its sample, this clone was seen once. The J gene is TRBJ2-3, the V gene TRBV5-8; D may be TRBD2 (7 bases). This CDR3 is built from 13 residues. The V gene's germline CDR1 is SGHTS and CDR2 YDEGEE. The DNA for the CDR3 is TGTGCGGGGGGGCCGCCGGGCGCAGATACGCAGTATTTT. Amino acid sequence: CAGGPPGADTQYF.

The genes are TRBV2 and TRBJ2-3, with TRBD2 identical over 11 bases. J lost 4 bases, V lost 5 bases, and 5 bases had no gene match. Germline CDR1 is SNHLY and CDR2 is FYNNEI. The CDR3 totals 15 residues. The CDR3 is CASSSLAGGPDTQYF. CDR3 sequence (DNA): TGTGCCAGCAGTTCGCTAGCGGGAGGACCAGATACGCAGTATTTT.

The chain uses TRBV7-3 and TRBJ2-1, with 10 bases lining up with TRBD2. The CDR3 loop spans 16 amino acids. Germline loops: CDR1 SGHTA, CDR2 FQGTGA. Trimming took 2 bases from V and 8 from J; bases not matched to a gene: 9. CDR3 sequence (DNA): TGTGCCAGCAGCTTAGAGGTTCTAGCGGGAGCGGATGAGCAGTTCTTC. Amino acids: CASSLEVLAGADEQFF.

The CDR3 reads CASSVEGARGDTQYF. CDR3 in DNA: TGTGCCAGCAGCGTCGAGGGGGCTAGGGGTGATACGCAGTATTTT. The rearrangement joins TRBV9 to TRBJ2-3; 7 bases line up with TRBD1. This CDR3 is 15 amino acids long. CDR1 is SGDLS, CDR2 YYNGEE, per germline. Trimming removed 2 bases from V and 6 bases from J; junction bases left unmatched: 9. Filled out from reference TRBV9 and TRBJ2-3, the complete variable domain reads DSGVTQTPKHLITATGQRVTLRCSPRSGDLSVYWYQQSLDQGLQFLIQYYNGEERAKGNILERFSAQQFPDLHSELNLSSLELGDSALYFCASSVEGARGDTQYFGPGTRLTVL.

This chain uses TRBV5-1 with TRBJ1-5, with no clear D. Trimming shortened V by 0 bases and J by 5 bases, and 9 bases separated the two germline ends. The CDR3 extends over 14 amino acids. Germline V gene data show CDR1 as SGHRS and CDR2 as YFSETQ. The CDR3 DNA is TGCGCCAGCAGCTTGGGGCGTCCCGATCAGCCCCAGCATTTT. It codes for CASSLGRPDQPQHF.

The CDR3 reads CASSVGQFDTGELFF. DNA of the CDR3: TGTGCCAGCAGCGTCGGACAATTTGACACCGGGGAGCTGTTTTTT. The chain carries TRBV9 and TRBJ2-2; D is possibly TRBD1 (5 bases). Germline V gives CDR1 SGDLS, CDR2 YYNGEE. The CDR3 is 15 amino acids. The germline V and J ends were trimmed by 2 bases and 3 bases, with 11 bases remaining between them.

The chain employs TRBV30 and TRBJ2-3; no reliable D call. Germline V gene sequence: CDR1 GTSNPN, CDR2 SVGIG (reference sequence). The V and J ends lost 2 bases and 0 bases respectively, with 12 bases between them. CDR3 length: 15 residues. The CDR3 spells CAWSSHGASTDTQYF. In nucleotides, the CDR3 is TGTGCCTGGAGTTCCCACGGTGCTAGCACAGATACGCAGTATTTT.

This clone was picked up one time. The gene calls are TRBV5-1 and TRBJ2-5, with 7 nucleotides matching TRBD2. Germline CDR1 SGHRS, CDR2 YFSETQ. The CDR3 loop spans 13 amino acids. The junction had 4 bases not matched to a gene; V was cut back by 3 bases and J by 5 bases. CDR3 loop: CASSSGRGETQYF. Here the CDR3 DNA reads TGCGCCAGCAGCTCCGGGCGGGGGGAGACCCAGTACTTC.

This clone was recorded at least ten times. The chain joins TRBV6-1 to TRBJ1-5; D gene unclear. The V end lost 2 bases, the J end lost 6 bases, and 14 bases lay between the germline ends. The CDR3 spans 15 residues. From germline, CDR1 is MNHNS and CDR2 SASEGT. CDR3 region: CASSETSAGSQPQHF. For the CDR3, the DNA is TGTGCCAGCAGTGAAACCAGTGCAGGTAGTCAGCCCCAGCATTTT.

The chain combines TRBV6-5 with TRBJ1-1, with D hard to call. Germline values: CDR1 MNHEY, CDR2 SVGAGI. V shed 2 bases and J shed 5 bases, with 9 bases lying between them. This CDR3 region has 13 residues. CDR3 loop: CASSYLGRTEAFF. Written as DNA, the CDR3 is TGTGCCAGCAGTTACCTCGGACGGACTGAAGCTTTCTTT.

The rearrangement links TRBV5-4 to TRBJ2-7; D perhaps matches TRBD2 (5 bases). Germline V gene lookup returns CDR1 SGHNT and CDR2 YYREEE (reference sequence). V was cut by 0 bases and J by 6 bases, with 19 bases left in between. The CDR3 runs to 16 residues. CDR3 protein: CASSLGLAGRVSEQYF. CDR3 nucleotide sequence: TGTGCCAGCAGCTTGGGGCTAGCTGGTAGGGTGAGCGAGCAGTACTTC.

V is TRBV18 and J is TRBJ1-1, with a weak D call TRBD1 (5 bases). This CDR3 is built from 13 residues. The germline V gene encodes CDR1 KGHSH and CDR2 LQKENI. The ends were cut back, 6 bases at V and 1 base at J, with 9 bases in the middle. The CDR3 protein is CASSPTANTEAFF. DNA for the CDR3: TGTGCCAGCTCGCCGACAGCGAACACTGAAGCTTTCTTT.

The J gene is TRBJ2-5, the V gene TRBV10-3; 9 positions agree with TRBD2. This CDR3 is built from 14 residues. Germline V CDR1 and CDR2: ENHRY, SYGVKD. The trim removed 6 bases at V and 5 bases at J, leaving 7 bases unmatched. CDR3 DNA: TGTGCCATCAGCGACGGGACTAGCTTGGAGACCCAGTACTTC. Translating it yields CAISDGTSLETQYF.

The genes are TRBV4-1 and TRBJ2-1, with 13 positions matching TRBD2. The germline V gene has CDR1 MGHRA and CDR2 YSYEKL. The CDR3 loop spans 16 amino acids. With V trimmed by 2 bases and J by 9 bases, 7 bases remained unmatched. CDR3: CASSQRRTSGSSEQFF. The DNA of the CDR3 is TGCGCCAGCAGCCAACGACGGACTAGCGGGAGTTCTGAGCAGTTCTTC.

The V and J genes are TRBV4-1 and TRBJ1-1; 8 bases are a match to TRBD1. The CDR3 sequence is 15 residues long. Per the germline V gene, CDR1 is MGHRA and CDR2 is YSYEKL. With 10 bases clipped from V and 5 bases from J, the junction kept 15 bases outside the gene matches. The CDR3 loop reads CAIRRLAGGDTEAFF. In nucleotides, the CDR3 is TGCGCCATACGGAGATTGGCAGGGGGCGATACTGAAGCTTTCTTT.

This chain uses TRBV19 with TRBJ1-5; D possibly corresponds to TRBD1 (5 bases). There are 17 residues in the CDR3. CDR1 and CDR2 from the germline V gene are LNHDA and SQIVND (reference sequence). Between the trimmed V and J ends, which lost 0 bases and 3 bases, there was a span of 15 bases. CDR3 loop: CASSIDHGGVANQPQHF. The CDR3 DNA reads TGTGCCAGTAGTATAGATCACGGAGGGGTGGCCAATCAGCCCCAGCATTTT.

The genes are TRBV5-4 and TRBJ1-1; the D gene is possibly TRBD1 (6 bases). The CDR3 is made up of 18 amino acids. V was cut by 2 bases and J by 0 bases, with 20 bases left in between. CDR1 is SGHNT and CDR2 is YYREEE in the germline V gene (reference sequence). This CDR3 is CASSFTSGQGSMNTEAFF. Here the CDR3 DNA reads TGTGCCAGCAGCTTTACTTCTGGGCAGGGGTCGATGAACACTGAAGCTTTCTTT.